The text below deals with one T cell receptor beta chain. Every donor gave 9 to 10 milliliters of peripheral blood. PCR was performed a second time for 7 to 11 cycles using a sample-barcoded 5' primer and a J-beta primer mix. Each of the samples gave a minimum of 3 million paired-end reads that contained CDR3. TCRdb ran MiXCR on the 5' RACE reads and lists one entry per CDR3 protein. The profile covers 700,000 to 1,000,000 distinct CDR3 sequences, with around 43% appearing a single time and under 20% taken by the ten largest. The V end lost 5 bases, the J end lost 3 bases, and 14 bases lay between the germline ends. The CDR3 runs to 14 residues. Germline V gene sequence: CDR1 SEHNR, CDR2 FQNEAQ (reference sequence). This specimen comes from a study of blood T cells in healthy people across ages.

The source is a man aged 60 to 75 in good health. V usage is TRBV7-9 and J usage is TRBJ2-7; D call uncertain. The sample comprised blood. CDR3 protein: CASSRGGNFYEQYF. CDR3 coding DNA: TGTGCCAGCAGCCGAGGTGGGAATTTCTACGAGCAGTACTTC.